Below, 21 T cell receptor beta chains from the same sample are listed, as sequenced in a study of T cell responses to AZD1222 COVID-19 vaccine. Sequenced by immunoSEQ multiplex PCR; TCRdb stores in-frame clones only, minus some. The sample carries 130,000 or so clones, 93% recorded once. This specimen consisted of peripheral blood, obtained on day 0 of AZD1222 vaccination. The receptors were sampled from an adult in good health.

The chain is built from TRBV2 and TRBJ1-5, with a weak D call TRBD1 (5 bases). From germline, CDR1 is SNHLY and CDR2 FYNNEI. Trimming left V 6 bases short and J 6 bases short, with 12 bases between. This CDR3 has 13 amino acids. DNA for the CDR3: TGTGCCAGCAGGGTCCGGGGCAGTCAGCCCCAGCATTTT. Amino acid sequence: CASRVRGSQPQHF.

This clone was detected a few times. This sequence joins TRBV7-2 and TRBJ1-1; 11 bases line up with TRBD1. The germline V gene has CDR1 SGHTA and CDR2 FQGNSA. The CDR3 runs 15 residues. J was trimmed by 5 bases and V by 5 bases; bases with no gene match: 7. CDR3 sequence reads: CASSTRTGGTTEAFF. CDR3 nucleotide sequence: TGTGCCAGCAGCACACGGACAGGGGGCACGACTGAAGCTTTCTTT.

The chain employs TRBV5-5 and TRBJ2-2; D remains ambiguous. CDR1 and CDR2 (germline): SGHKS, YYEKEE (reference sequence). CDR3 length: 13 amino acids. The ends were cut back, 4 bases at V and 5 bases at J, with 9 bases in the middle. For the CDR3, the DNA is TGTGCCAGCAGCCCCAACCCGACCGGGGAGCTGTTTTTT. Encoded protein: CASSPNPTGELFF.

V and J are TRBV4-3 and TRBJ1-2; D remains unclear. This CDR3 is built from 13 residues. V was cut by 0 bases and J by 7 bases, with 9 bases left in between. The germline gives CDR1 LGHNA, CDR2 YSLEER. CDR3: CASSQDGGRGYTF. CDR3 coding DNA: TGCGCCAGCAGCCAAGACGGAGGCCGTGGCTACACCTTC.

This clone was picked up a small number of times. The gene calls are TRBV25-1 and TRBJ1-2; D might be TRBD1 (5 bases). The CDR3 loop spans 14 amino acids. Trimming removed 3 bases from V and 5 bases from J, with 13 bases in between. Looked up from germline, CDR1 is MGHDK and CDR2 is SYGVNS. DNA for the CDR3: TGTGCCAGCAGTGAGCAGGGACCCCGGTATGGCTACACCTTC. This sequence encodes CASSEQGPRYGYTF.

The CDR3 is CASSLEGGNTEAFF. In DNA, the CDR3 is TGTGCCAGCAGCTTAGAGGGGGGGAACACTGAAGCTTTCTTT. This chain connects TRBV11-2 to TRBJ1-1; weak D call: TRBD1 (5 bases). The ends were cut back, 0 bases at V and 1 base at J, with 6 bases in the middle. The CDR3 extends over 14 amino acids. Germline loops: CDR1 SGHAT, CDR2 FQNNGV.

V gene TRBV2 combines with J gene TRBJ1-1, with TRBD1 matching over 11 bases. The CDR3 extends over 14 amino acids. The V segment lost 9 bases and the J segment 6 bases; nucleotides outside the gene matches: 9. Germline CDR1 is SNHLY and CDR2 is FYNNEI. In nucleotides, the CDR3 is TGTGCCAGTGGGGACGGACAGGGGGCTCCTGAAGCTTTCTTT. This gives the protein CASGDGQGAPEAFF.

The chain links TRBV6-5 to TRBJ2-1, with 10 bases lining up with TRBD1. Germline V gene data show CDR1 as MNHEY and CDR2 as SVGAGI. The CDR3 is made up of 14 amino acids. V was clipped by 6 bases and J by 4 bases; unmatched bases: 3. Here the CDR3 reads CASRTGGRYNEQFF. In DNA form, the CDR3 reads TGTGCCAGCAGGACAGGGGGCCGGTACAATGAGCAGTTCTTC.

V is TRBV19 and J is TRBJ1-5, with TRBD1 as a possible D gene (5 bases). The CDR3 length is 15 residues. V was clipped by 1 base and J by 5 bases, with 12 bases between them. CDR1 and CDR2 from the germline V gene are LNHDA and SQIVND (reference sequence). CDR3 in DNA: TGTGCCAGTAGTATAGGAGTGGGGGTGTATCAGCCCCAGCATTTT. It specifies CASSIGVGVYQPQHF.

This CDR3 reads CASRTGQGVGYTF. The DNA for the CDR3 is TGTGCCAGCAGAACCGGACAGGGGGTCGGCTACACCTTC. The chain recombines TRBV28 with TRBJ1-2; 10 bases fit TRBD1. This CDR3 has 13 residues. V shed 6 bases and J 8 bases; nucleotides not matched to a gene: 6. CDR1 MDHEN and CDR2 SYDVKM come from the germline V gene.

The chain couples TRBV19 to TRBJ1-1; 7 nucleotides line up with TRBD1. The V gene's germline CDR1 is LNHDA and CDR2 SQIVND (reference sequence). The J segment lost 1 base and the V segment lost 6 bases, leaving 11 bases of the junction unmatched. This CDR3 has 16 amino acids. The CDR3 reads CASSHRRDSENTEAFF. The CDR3 DNA follows: TGTGCCAGTAGCCACCGCAGGGACAGTGAGAACACTGAAGCTTTCTTT.

V and J are TRBV18 and TRBJ2-7, with 7 nucleotides matching TRBD2. Trimming took 6 bases from V and 3 from J; bases not matched to a gene: 8. This CDR3 contains 14 residues. Germline V gives CDR1 KGHSH, CDR2 LQKENI. CDR3 residues: CASSPREHNYEQYF. CDR3 DNA: TGTGCCAGCTCTCCGCGGGAGCACAACTACGAGCAGTACTTC.

The J gene is TRBJ1-3, the V gene TRBV19; D is unresolved. CDR1 is LNHDA and CDR2 is SQIVND in the germline V gene (reference sequence). The CDR3 is 13 amino acids. The V gene lost 8 bases and the J gene lost 0 bases, with 8 bases spanning the gap. The CDR3 DNA follows: TGTGCCAGTCAGACCAGCTCTGGAAACACCATATATTTT. It translates to CASQTSSGNTIYF.

The J gene is TRBJ1-1, the V gene TRBV7-3; D gene ambiguous. Germline loops: CDR1 SGHTA, CDR2 FQGTGA. This CDR3 is 13 amino acids long. V was cut by 5 bases and J by 3 bases, with 10 bases left in between. This CDR3 reads CASSPDPHTEAFF. The CDR3 DNA reads as TGTGCCAGCAGCCCCGACCCCCACACTGAAGCTTTCTTT.

The chain combines TRBV7-9 with TRBJ2-1; no firm D call. Trimming pared 2 bases from V and 8 bases from J, leaving 19 bases between. Germline CDR1 is SEHNR and CDR2 is FQNEAQ (reference sequence). This CDR3 spans 16 amino acids. The CDR3 sequence is CASSLRKRFLVDEQFF. The CDR3 DNA is TGTGCCAGCAGCTTAAGAAAGAGATTCCTGGTAGATGAGCAGTTCTTC. Full variable domain (outside the CDR3, taken from reference TRBV7-9 and TRBJ2-1): DTGVSQNPRHKITKRGQNVTFRCDPISEHNRLYWYRQTLGQGPEFLTYFQNEAQLEKSRLLSDRFSAERPKGSFSTLEIQRTEQGDSAMYLCASSLRKRFLVDEQFFGPGTRLTVL.

The chain couples TRBV2 to TRBJ1-1; D is perhaps TRBD1 (6 bases). Germline-derived CDR1 and CDR2 are SNHLY and FYNNEI. The CDR3 consists of 17 residues. V was cut by 6 bases and J by 6 bases, with 26 bases left in between. The CDR3 sequence: CASSLTPPWGAGAEAFF. Here the CDR3 DNA reads TGTGCCAGCAGCCTAACCCCACCTTGGGGGGCCGGGGCTGAAGCTTTCTTT.

The chain has TRBV19 and TRBJ1-2, with a possible D match to TRBD1 (5 bases). Germline CDR1 LNHDA, CDR2 SQIVND (reference sequence). V was shortened by 3 bases and J by 3 bases, with 8 bases between the two germline ends. The CDR3 is 13 amino acids. CDR3 amino acids: CASSMRGYYGYTF. In DNA form, the CDR3 reads TGTGCCAGTAGTATGAGGGGCTACTATGGCTACACCTTC.

The chain uses TRBV12-3 or TRBV12-4 and TRBJ2-3, with D perhaps TRBD2 (5 bases). With 6 bases removed from V and 5 bases from J, the gap between germline ends came to 9 bases. The CDR3 runs to 12 residues. CDR3 coding DNA: TGTGCCAGCAGCCCGGGAAGAGATACGCAGTATTTT. Translating it yields CASSPGRDTQYF.

The V call is TRBV4-1, the J call TRBJ1-2; D remains unclear. V was cut by 0 bases and J by 1 base, with 6 bases left in between. The CDR3 has 14 amino acids. The V gene's germline CDR1 is MGHRA and CDR2 YSYEKL. CDR3 in DNA: TGCGCCAGCAGCCAAGATCCCTTTAACTATGGCTACACCTTC. Amino acids: CASSQDPFNYGYTF.

The genes are TRBV4-2 and TRBJ1-6, with D perhaps matching TRBD1 (6 bases). The CDR3 covers 15 residues. V shed 0 bases and J shed 8 bases, with 11 bases lying between them. CDR1 LGHNA and CDR2 YNFKEQ come from the germline V gene. CDR3 residues: CASSQDGQRDSPLHF. The CDR3 DNA follows: TGTGCCAGCAGCCAAGACGGACAGAGGGATTCACCCCTCCACTTT.

The V gene is TRBV20-1, the J gene TRBJ2-1, with 8 bases matching TRBD1. Germline assignment: CDR1 DFQATT and CDR2 SNEGSKA (reference sequence). The CDR3 extends over 10 amino acids. The trim removed 6 bases at V and 12 bases at J, leaving 4 bases unmatched. The CDR3 DNA is TGCAGTGCCAGGGGGCCAGTGCAGTTCTTC. It is translated as CSARGPVQFF.